The 8 T cell receptor beta chains reported below all come from one sample, sequenced in a study of T-cell reconstitution after alpha-beta-depleted transplantation in children (dated by TCRdb to about 2016). The meaning of the sample's treatment or condition label: allogeneic hematopoietic cell transplantation with graft depleted of TCRalphabeta T cells and CD19 B cells. Library preparation used PCR. This sample was sequenced with an Illumina HiSeq 2500. Molecular barcoding was employed in the preparation of TCR libraries, with unique molecular identifiers being used to normalize TCRbeta repertoire quantification. The public reads were quality trimmed at Q25 with fastp and then assembled into clones with MiXCR by TCRdb, keeping productive beta chains. Rows with one shared CDR3 protein collapse into an entry with the most common genes and DNA. The sample table shows 55,000 to 70,000 distinct CDR3 sequences, and about a tenth are seen once. About 12% of the sample belongs to the ten largest clones.

The source material was PBMCs, sampled before TCRalphabeta/CD19-depleted stem cell transplant. The receptors were sampled from a boy younger than 18 with acute myeloid leukemia, due to receive a stem cell transplant.

The sample holds many counts of this clonotype. V gene TRBV5-1 combines with J gene TRBJ2-3, with D possibly matching TRBD1 (6 bases). From germline, CDR1 is SGHRS and CDR2 YFSETQ. The V and J ends lost 4 bases and 2 bases respectively, with 8 bases between them. This CDR3 is built from 13 residues. This chain's CDR3 is CASSGDNTDTQYF. For the CDR3, the DNA is TGCGCCAGCAGCGGGGACAACACAGATACGCAGTATTTT.

This clonotype was seen at least ten times. The V and J genes are TRBV29-1 and TRBJ2-4; 7 nucleotides agree with TRBD1. V trimming: 7 bases; J trimming: 2 bases; junction bases outside the gene matches: 14. Germline V gene data show CDR1 as SQVTM and CDR2 as ANQGSEA. CDR3 length: 16 residues. The CDR3 nucleotides are TGCAGCGCCGGAGTCCGGACAGGCGGGTCCAAAAACATTCAGTACTTC. It specifies CSAGVRTGGSKNIQYF.

This clonotype was detected ten times or more. The chain combines TRBV7-8 with TRBJ1-5; D is unclear. This CDR3 has 15 amino acids. Trimming stripped 3 bases from V and 2 bases from J, with 11 bases between. Per the germline V gene, CDR1 is SGHVS and CDR2 is FQNEAQ. The CDR3 DNA sequence: TGTGCCAGCAGCTTGGCCTCTCAGGGCAATCAGCCCCAGCATTTT. As protein: CASSLASQGNQPQHF.

This clonotype has ten or more counts. The rearrangement links TRBV5-1 to TRBJ1-6; TRBD1 is a possible D gene (6 bases). Germline loops: CDR1 SGHRS, CDR2 YFSETQ. V lost 0 bases to trimming and J lost 7 bases, with 11 bases between them. There are 15 residues in the CDR3. The CDR3 spells CASSLATGLNSPLHF. The CDR3 nucleotides are TGCGCCAGCAGCTTGGCGACAGGTTTGAATTCACCCCTCCACTTT.

This clonotype has only a few counts. Being one base from a much bigger clone, this may be a read error. The J gene is TRBJ1-1, the V gene TRBV7-8; possible D gene TRBD1, 5 bases. The CDR3 length is 14 residues. Germline CDR1 SGHVS, CDR2 FQNEAQ. CDR3 nucleotides: TGTGCCTGCAGCTTAGGGGATCCCCGGGGGTTCGCTTTCTTT. It specifies CACSLGDPRGFAFF.

This clonotype has a count of ten or more. The V call is TRBV25-1, the J call TRBJ2-2; a weak D match, TRBD1 (5 bases). V lost 6 bases to trimming and J lost 7 bases, with 27 bases between them. Germline values: CDR1 MGHDK, CDR2 SYGVNS. The CDR3 spans 18 residues. The CDR3 DNA follows: TGTGCCAGCAGCACAGACCAGGGTTCCCCTAGGATTCACGGGGAGCTGTTTTTT. Translating it yields CASSTDQGSPRIHGELFF. Using reference TRBV25-1 and TRBJ2-2 for the parts outside the CDR3, the full variable domain is EADIYQTPRYLVIGTGKKITLECSQTMGHDKMYWYQQDPGMELHLIHYSYGVNSTEKGDLSSESTVSRIRTEHFPLTLESARPSHTSQYLCASSTDQGSPRIHGELFFGEGSRLTVL.

V and J are TRBV7-3 and TRBJ2-2; 8 positions agree with TRBD2. The germline V gene has CDR1 SGHTA and CDR2 FQGTGA. There are 16 residues in the CDR3. Germline trimming cut 5 bases from V and 7 bases from J; bases unmatched to any gene: 12. CDR3 sequence reads: CASSTHGAGGGGELFF. The CDR3 bases are TGTGCCAGCAGCACCCACGGCGCGGGAGGCGGCGGGGAGCTGTTTTTT.

On this clonotype itself: One base away lies a much larger clone, so this may be a sequencing read error. CDR3 sequence reads: CSVGLAASEQFF. CDR3 bases: TGCAGCGTGGGCCTTGCAGCGAGTGAGCAGTTCTTC. The chain has TRBV29-1 and TRBJ2-1; D remains ambiguous. Trimming cost V 6 bases and J 9 bases, with 15 bases left between them. Looked up from germline, CDR1 is SQVTM and CDR2 is ANQGSEA. The CDR3 is made up of 12 amino acids.